The rows below give T cell receptor beta chains drawn from one sample of a study of T cell clonotyping in hematopoietic cell transplantation. Clones were sequenced by immunoSEQ multiplex PCR, and TCRdb holds only the in-frame ones, with some missing. The table shows over 6,000 clones, with approximately 90% occurring only once. Source: peripheral blood mononuclear cells, taken 100 days after allogeneic stem cell transplant. The receptor source for this set is a female patient between 40 and 55 years old who had an allogeneic stem cell transplant from a related donor, so the T cells may come from the graft donor. Some clones in this sample may be carry-over from other donors' samples. Both conserved end residues are part of each CDR3. Fields, in order: V gene, D gene, J gene, CDR3 DNA, CDR3 protein. D genes are given only for firm matches.

TRBV28	.	TRBJ1-1	TGTGCCAGCAGTTTATTGAGCCGGACTGAAGCTTTCTTT	CASSLLSRTEAFF
TRBV7-3	TRBD2	TRBJ2-1	TGTGCCAGCAGCACGGGACTAGCGGGAATATACAATGAGCAGTTCTTC	CASSTGLAGIYNEQFF
TRBV2	.	TRBJ2-1	TGTGCCAGCAGTGCCCCATTCTCGGATGAGCAGTTCTTC	CASSAPFSDEQFF
TRBV27	TRBD2	TRBJ2-7	TGTGCCAGCAGTTTACATCCGGGAGGGACATCCTACGAGCAGTACTTC	CASSLHPGGTSYEQYF
TRBV7-2	TRBD2	TRBJ2-4	TGTGCCAGCAGCTTGAGCGGGGTACTAGCCAAAAACATTCAGTACTTC	CASSLSGVLAKNIQYF
TRBV18	.	TRBJ2-7	TGTGCCAGCTCACCCGAAATGGTCGAGCAGTACTTC	CASSPEMVEQYF
TRBV2	TRBD2	TRBJ2-7	TGTGCCAGTGGGACTAGCGGCTACGAGCAGTACTTC	CASGTSGYEQYF
TRBV5-1	.	TRBJ1-2	TGCGCCAGCAGCTTGGGTGAGTTGCTGAGTGACAACTATGGCTACACCTTC	CASSLGELLSDNYGYTF
TRBV11-3	.	TRBJ2-2	TGTGCCAGCAGCTTAGAGCAGGCCCGGGGAGGGGAGCTGTTTTTT	CASSLEQARGGELFF
TRBV11-3	.	TRBJ2-7	TGTGCCAGCAGCATCACAGGGAACTACGAGCAGTACTTC	CASSITGNYEQYF
TRBV30	.	TRBJ2-7	TGTGCCTGGAGTGACGGGGGAAGCTCCTACGAGCAGTACTTC	CAWSDGGSSYEQYF
TRBV6-4	TRBD2	TRBJ2-2	TGTGCCAGCAGTGAAACAGCGGGAGAATCCGGGGAGCTGTTTTTT	CASSETAGESGELFF
TRBV7-9	TRBD2	TRBJ2-1	TGTGCCAGCAGCTTTGGGACTAGCCGGAATGAGCAGTTCTTC	CASSFGTSRNEQFF
TRBV15	TRBD1	TRBJ1-3	TGTGCCACTGGGACAGGCGAAGACTCTGGAAACACCATATATTTT	CATGTGEDSGNTIYF
TRBV5-1	.	TRBJ1-1	TGCGCCAGCAGCTTGGCTGGGGGCAGGGACACTGAAGCTTTCTTT	CASSLAGGRDTEAFF
TRBV15	.	TRBJ2-5	TGTGCCACCAGCAGATCTTATACAGAAGAGACCCAGTACTTC	CATSRSYTEETQYF
TRBV29-1	.	TRBJ1-3	TGCAGCGCCACGGACGGGAGCTCTGGAAACACCATATATTTT	CSATDGSSGNTIYF
TRBV5-4	TRBD2	TRBJ2-3	TGTGCCAGCAGCCCCCTAGCGGGAGTTAGCACAGATACGCAGTATTTT	CASSPLAGVSTDTQYF
TRBV29-1	.	TRBJ2-3	TGCAGCGTTTACCGGGTATCAGGGGTATTTTTGACAGATACGCAGTATTTT	CSVYRVSGVFLTDTQYF
TRBV6-5	.	TRBJ2-6	TGTGCCACCGGGCCAGCCGTTTCTGGGGCCAACGTCCTGACTTTC	CATGPAVSGANVLTF
TRBV28	.	TRBJ1-2	TGTGCCAGCAGTTTATCGAGCTATGGCTACACCTTC	CASSLSSYGYTF
TRBV7-2	.	TRBJ2-7	TGTGCCAGCAGTTACCGGGTTGTCCTAGCTGAGACCTACGAGCAGTACTTC	CASSYRVVLAETYEQYF
TRBV5-8	.	TRBJ2-1	TGTGCCAGCAGCTTGGTGAGGCTAGGAATGGACAATGAGCAGTTCTTC	CASSLVRLGMDNEQFF
TRBV5-1	.	TRBJ1-5	TGCGCCAGCAGCTTGGGGACCGATCAGCCCCAGCATTTT	CASSLGTDQPQHF
TRBV7-9	.	TRBJ2-1	TGTGCCAGCAGCCCGGACTCGAGCTCCTACAATGAGCAGTTCTTC	CASSPDSSSYNEQFF
TRBV19	TRBD2	TRBJ2-7	TGTGCCAGTAGTATACTAGCGGGAGGCCCCCACGAGCAGTACTTC	CASSILAGGPHEQYF
TRBV29-1	.	TRBJ2-3	TGCAGCGTTGCGGCAGGGTCGAGCACAGATACGCAGTATTTT	CSVAAGSSTDTQYF
TRBV19	.	TRBJ2-7	TGTGCCAGTAGTATCCCGACAGGCCCTCAGTACTTC	CASSIPTGPQYF
TRBV18	.	TRBJ2-1	TGTGCCAGCTCACCAGACAGCTACAATGAGCAGTTCTTC	CASSPDSYNEQFF
TRBV28	TRBD2	TRBJ2-5	TGTGCCAGCACGGGGGGGTACGGAGAGACCCAGTACTTC	CASTGGYGETQYF
TRBV10-3	TRBD2	TRBJ2-1	TGTGCCATCAGGGGGGGGACTAGCGGGAGTGATGAGCAGTTCTTC	CAIRGGTSGSDEQFF
TRBV27	TRBD2	TRBJ2-6	TGTGCCAGCAGTTTATCGGGGAAGCGGGAGAGACATGGGGCCAACGTCCTGACTTTC	CASSLSGKRERHGANVLTF
TRBV14	.	TRBJ2-3	TGTGCCAGCAGCCAAGACAGGCTTTCAAGCACAGATACGCAGTATTTT	CASSQDRLSSTDTQYF
TRBV6-1	TRBD1	TRBJ1-5	TGTGCCAGCAATGAACAGGGGCTCGAGCCCCAGCATTTT	CASNEQGLEPQHF
TRBV11-3	TRBD1	TRBJ2-2	TGTGCCAGCAGCCCGCGCAGGGACAGGGTAATCGGGGAGCTGTTTTTT	CASSPRRDRVIGELFF
TRBV11-1	.	TRBJ2-1	TGTGCCAGCAGCTTAGCGAAGGGGAGTTATCGTAATGAGCAGTTCTTC	CASSLAKGSYRNEQFF
TRBV11-2	.	TRBJ1-2	TGTGCCAGCAGCTTCGCAGGGAACTATGGCTACACCTTC	CASSFAGNYGYTF
TRBV4-3	TRBD2	TRBJ2-7	TGCGCCAGCAGCCAGGGACTAGCGAGGGCGTACGAGCAGTACTTC	CASSQGLARAYEQYF
TRBV2	TRBD1	TRBJ1-3	TGTGCCAGCAGTGTAGACAGGGCCGGAAACACCATATATTTT	CASSVDRAGNTIYF